This is a list of T cell receptor beta chains from one sample in a study of T cell changes during pregnancy in multiple sclerosis. The repertoire was sequenced with immunoSEQ multiplex PCR; TCRdb's copy has only in-frame clones and lacks some. Among almost 40,000 clones listed, under 95% were seen once. This specimen consisted of CD4+ T cells from peripheral blood mononuclear cells, obtained in the second trimester of pregnancy. The receptor set was obtained from a female donor in good health, enrolled as a control in a pregnancy study. Both conserved end residues are trimmed from each CDR3.

v_gene | CDR3aa
TRBV7-2 | ASSLERGMFDTQY
TRBV7-3 | ASSLRGDTEAF
TRBV7-9 | ASSTGKNSPLH
TRBV5-6 | ASSLYLTYSGNTIY
TRBV6-1 | ASSPRTGGNEKLF
TRBV2 | ASSPQGLGAQH
TRBV7-2 | ASSMSGTGGASNQPQH
TRBV7-9 | ASSSGTGGYSPLH
TRBV30 | AVRTEYSGANVLT
TRBV7-3 | ASSTSGGAVETQY
TRBV4-3 | ASSRDYSGNTIY
TRBV29-1 | SVREFKQF
TRBV15 | ATSATQAGAYEQY
TRBV9 | ASSVGDAGRTDTQY
TRBV7-3 | ASSLTIQGRNSPLH
TRBV5-1 | ASSFQGTDTQY
TRBV7-9 | ASSPQDSLGRYEQY
TRBV6-1 | ASSELTGTGELF
TRBV2 | ASSGDRAREEQF
TRBV18 | ASSTGTGAYNEQF
TRBV15 | ATSRGRGPSSYNEQF
TRBV9 | ASSVDHRGGLDTQY
TRBV5-1 | ASSLGTGHYGYT
TRBV14 | ASSQEGQGPTDTQY
TRBV19 | ASRHATNEKLF
TRBV19 | ASRPSGGYEQY
TRBV19 | ASSRAGPITNYGYT
TRBV27 | ASSFTSGAANTGELF
TRBV4-1 | ASSQGDRVNTEAF
TRBV19 | ASSPGQLQAF
TRBV28 | ASSSPGTGGNYGYT
TRBV30 | AWSYSGGETQY
TRBV6-1 | ASSPGGATDTQY
TRBV27 | ASSFRQGRTYEQY
TRBV4-2 | ASSFPGTASNTIY
TRBV7-2 | ASSSDSGQKETQY
TRBV6-5 | ASSYSAGDQPQH
TRBV6-5 | ASASREAQPQH
TRBV5-6 | ASSFLVQETQY
TRBV4-2 | ASSSGAGGPETQY